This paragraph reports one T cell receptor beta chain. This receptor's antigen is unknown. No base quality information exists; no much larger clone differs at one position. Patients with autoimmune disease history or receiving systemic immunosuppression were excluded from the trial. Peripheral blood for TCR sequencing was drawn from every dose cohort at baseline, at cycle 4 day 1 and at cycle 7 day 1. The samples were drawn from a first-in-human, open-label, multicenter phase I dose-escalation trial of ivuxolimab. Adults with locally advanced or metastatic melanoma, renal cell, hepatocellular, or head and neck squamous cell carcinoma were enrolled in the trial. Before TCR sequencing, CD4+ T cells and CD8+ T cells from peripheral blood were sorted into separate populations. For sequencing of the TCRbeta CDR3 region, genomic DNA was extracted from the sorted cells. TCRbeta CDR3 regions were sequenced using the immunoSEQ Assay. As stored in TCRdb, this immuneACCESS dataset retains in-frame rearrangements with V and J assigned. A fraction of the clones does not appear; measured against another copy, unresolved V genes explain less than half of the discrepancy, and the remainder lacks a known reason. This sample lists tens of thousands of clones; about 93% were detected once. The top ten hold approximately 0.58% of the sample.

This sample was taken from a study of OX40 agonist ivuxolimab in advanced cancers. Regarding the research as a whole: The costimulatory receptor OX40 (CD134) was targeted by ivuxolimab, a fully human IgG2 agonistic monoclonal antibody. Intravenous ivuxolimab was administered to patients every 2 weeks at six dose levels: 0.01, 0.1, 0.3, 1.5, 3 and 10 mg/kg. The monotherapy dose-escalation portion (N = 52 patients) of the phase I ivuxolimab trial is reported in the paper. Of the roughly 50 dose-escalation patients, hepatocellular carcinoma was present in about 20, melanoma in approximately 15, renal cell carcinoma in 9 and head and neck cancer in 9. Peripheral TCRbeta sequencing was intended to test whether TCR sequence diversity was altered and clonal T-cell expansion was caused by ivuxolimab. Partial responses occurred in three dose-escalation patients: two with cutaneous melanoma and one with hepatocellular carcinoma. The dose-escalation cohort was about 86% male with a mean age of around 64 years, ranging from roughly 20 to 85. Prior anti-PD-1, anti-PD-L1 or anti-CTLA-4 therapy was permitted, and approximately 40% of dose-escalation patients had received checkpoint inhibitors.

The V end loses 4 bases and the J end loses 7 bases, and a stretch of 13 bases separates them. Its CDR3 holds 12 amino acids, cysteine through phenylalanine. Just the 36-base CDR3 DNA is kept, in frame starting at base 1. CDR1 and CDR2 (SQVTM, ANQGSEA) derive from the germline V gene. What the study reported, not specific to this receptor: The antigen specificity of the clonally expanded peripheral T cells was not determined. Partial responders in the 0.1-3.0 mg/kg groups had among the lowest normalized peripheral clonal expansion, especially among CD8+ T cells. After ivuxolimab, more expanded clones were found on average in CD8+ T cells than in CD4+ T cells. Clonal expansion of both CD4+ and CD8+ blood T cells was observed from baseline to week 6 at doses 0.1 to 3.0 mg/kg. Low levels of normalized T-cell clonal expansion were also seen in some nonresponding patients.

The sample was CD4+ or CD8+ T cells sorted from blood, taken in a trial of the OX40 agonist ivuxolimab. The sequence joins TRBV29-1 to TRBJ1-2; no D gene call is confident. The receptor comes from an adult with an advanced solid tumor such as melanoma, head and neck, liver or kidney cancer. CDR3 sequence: CSVVILPSGYTF. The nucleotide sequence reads TGCAGCGTTGTCATTCTGCCGAGTGGCTACACCTTC.